These 30 T cell receptor beta chains share one sample of origin, sequenced in a study of CD8+CD57+ T cells in acquired aplastic anemia. It was genomic DNA that served as the template for profiling TCR beta VDJ and CDR3. TCRdb recomputed calls from the reads with MiXCR, one row per CDR3 protein. The sample holds roughly 290,000 distinct CDR3 sequences, about three fifths seen once. Previously, flow cytometry had revealed CD8+CD57+ cell expansion in the patients chosen for sequencing. The source material was sorted CD4+, CD8+, or CD8+CD57+ T cells (not recorded which) from PBMCs. The receptors shown here come from a human donor with aplastic anemia.

The chain combines TRBV15 with TRBJ1-1; tentative D call: TRBD1 (6 bases). CDR1 is LNHNV, CDR2 YYDKDF, per germline (reference sequence). V was shortened by 5 bases and J by 4 bases, with 20 bases between the two germline ends. CDR3 length equals 16 residues. CDR3 sequence (DNA): TGTGCCACCAGCTCCCGGGGAGGGGGTACCGTCACTGAAGCTTTCTTT. This sequence encodes CATSSRGGGTVTEAFF.

There are a few counts of this clonotype. The rearrangement links TRBV29-1 to TRBJ1-5; D call uncertain. V lost 0 bases, J lost 0 bases, and 6 bases lay in between. The CDR3 extends over 14 amino acids. Germline-derived CDR1 and CDR2 are SQVTM and ANQGSEA. The CDR3 sequence: CSVEDSDSNQPQHF. Written as DNA, the CDR3 is TGCAGCGTTGAAGACAGTGATAGCAATCAGCCCCAGCATTTT.

This chain connects TRBV30 to TRBJ1-2; no definite D call. V shed 0 bases and J shed 6 bases, with 8 bases lying between them. This CDR3 has 12 amino acids. Germline V gene lookup returns CDR1 GTSNPN and CDR2 SVGIG (reference sequence). The CDR3 bases are TGTGCCTGGAGTGTAATAGCAGATGGCTACACCTTC. Translated: CAWSVIADGYTF.

Of note for this clonotype: At one end the junction does not follow the germline gene, possibly because of a read error. This sequence joins TRBV7-7 and TRBJ2-7; 8 bases agree with TRBD1. CDR1 is SSHAT, CDR2 FNYEAQ, per germline (reference sequence). The length of the CDR3 is 15 residues. CDR3 in amino acids: CASSPGGVSSYEQYF. CDR3 nucleotides: TGTGCTAGCAGCCCAGGGGGCGTCAGCTCCTACGAGCAGTACTTC.

The chain links TRBV2 to TRBJ2-5; D possibly matches TRBD1 or TRBD2 (5 bases each). Trimming removed 7 bases from V and 5 bases from J, with 14 bases in between. Germline assignment: CDR1 SNHLY and CDR2 FYNNEI. This CDR3 spans 13 amino acids. The CDR3 coding sequence is TGTGCCAGCAAGCAGGGTGGCGGGGAGACCCAGTACTTC. It translates to CASKQGGGETQYF.

The chain couples TRBV12-3 or TRBV12-4 to TRBJ2-2; D is ambiguous. The CDR3 runs to 12 residues. V gave up 8 bases and J gave up 9 bases, with 13 bases separating them. Here the CDR3 DNA reads TGTGCCAGCGCGTGGGATGACAGGGAGCTGTTTTTT. This encodes CASAWDDRELFF.

The CDR3 reads CAISEDRGVSFF. The CDR3 coding sequence is TGTGCCATCAGTGAGGATCGGGGGGTATCTTTCTTT. The chain combines TRBV10-3 with TRBJ1-1, with D tentatively TRBD1 (5 bases). This CDR3 spans 12 amino acids. CDR1 is ENHRY, CDR2 SYGVKD, per germline. Trimming took off 2 bases at V and 12 bases at J, with 13 bases between the two ends.

Remarks on this clonotype: This may be a read error: a much more frequent sequence differs by one nucleotide. This sequence joins TRBV7-9 and TRBJ1-2; D gene uncertain. The CDR3 is 15 amino acids. Germline V gene data show CDR1 as SEHNR and CDR2 as FQNEAQ (reference sequence). V was cut by 8 bases and J by 1 base, with 17 bases left in between. The CDR3 DNA reads as TGTGCCAGCGGCCCGCAGGCGAACTATAACTATGGCTACACCTTC. Amino acids: CASGPQANYNYGYTF.

The sample holds a few counts of this clonotype. Here the CDR3 DNA reads TGTGCCAGCAGCTTAGTGATCAATTCACCCCTCCACTTT. Protein: CASSLVINSPLHF. This rearrangement joins TRBV11-2 to TRBJ1-6, with unresolved D. Germline V lookup: CDR1 SGHAT, CDR2 FQNNGV. Trimming took off 1 base at V and 7 bases at J, with 5 bases between the two ends. The CDR3 is 13 residues long.

This clonotype was detected only a few times. This chain joins TRBV14 and TRBJ1-2; D is possibly TRBD1 (5 bases). Germline V gene sequence: CDR1 SGHDN, CDR2 FVKESK. V was trimmed by 2 bases and J by 8 bases, leaving 15 bases between them. The CDR3 contains 14 residues. The CDR3 spells CASSQRSGLGGYTF. Written as DNA, the CDR3 is TGTGCCAGCAGCCAAAGATCGGGGCTGGGCGGCTACACCTTC.

This clonotype was counted ten times or more. The rearrangement joins TRBV25-1 to TRBJ2-1, with TRBD2 identical over 13 bases. Germline assignment: CDR1 MGHDK and CDR2 SYGVNS. The junction had 10 bases not matched to a gene; V was cut back by 5 bases and J by 6 bases. There are 17 residues in the CDR3. Here the CDR3 DNA reads TGTGCCAGCAGTACTAGCGGGAGGGCCTTTCGGAGCAATGAGCAGTTCTTC. It translates to CASSTSGRAFRSNEQFF.

The chain uses TRBV10-1 and TRBJ2-1; no clear D. V shed 6 bases and J shed 5 bases, with 14 bases lying between them. This CDR3 spans 14 amino acids. Germline lookup yields CDR1 WNHNN and CDR2 SYGVQD (reference sequence). The CDR3 bases are TGCGCCAGCAGCCTCGGGCTAGGCGACAATGAGCAGTTCTTC. Translating gives CASSLGLGDNEQFF.

This sequence joins TRBV5-6 and TRBJ1-1, with a tentative D call TRBD1 (6 bases). Germline V lookup: CDR1 SGHDT, CDR2 YYEEEE. The length of the CDR3 is 15 residues. V dropped 4 bases and J dropped 1 base, with 14 bases sitting between them. The CDR3 protein is CASSAGGQGNTEAFF. CDR3 in DNA: TGTGCCAGCAGCGCCGGGGGGCAGGGGAACACTGAAGCTTTCTTT.

This clonotype was counted ten times or more. The chain has TRBV2 and TRBJ2-5, with D perhaps TRBD2 (5 bases). The germline V gene encodes CDR1 SNHLY and CDR2 FYNNEI. CDR3 length equals 13 residues. V dropped 7 bases and J dropped 2 bases, with 11 bases sitting between them. CDR3: CASTPRAQETQYF. CDR3 nucleotides: TGTGCCAGCACCCCGAGGGCTCAAGAGACCCAGTACTTC.

The V gene is TRBV19, the J gene TRBJ2-7; D is undetermined. V was clipped by 5 bases and J by 0 bases, with 11 bases between them. The CDR3 spans 14 residues. The germline gives CDR1 LNHDA, CDR2 SQIVND (reference sequence). The CDR3 DNA sequence: TGTGCCAGTAGTGTGCGGAAGAGCTCCTACGAGCAGTACTTC. It translates to CASSVRKSSYEQYF.

Regarding this clonotype: A much larger clone is a single base away; this may be a read error. The rearrangement uses TRBV5-5 and TRBJ2-3; 8 bases are a match to TRBD2. The CDR3 contains 15 residues. Per germline, CDR1 SGHKS and CDR2 YYEKEE (reference sequence). DNA for the CDR3: TGTGCCAGCAGCTTTTTTTGGACTAGCACAGATACGCGGTATTTT. It encodes CASSFFWTSTDTRYF.

The V call is TRBV2, the J call TRBJ2-1; D gene ambiguous. From germline, CDR1 is SNHLY and CDR2 FYNNEI. The CDR3 covers 15 residues. The V and J ends lost 4 bases and 0 bases respectively, with 10 bases between them. CDR3 residues: CASSATGNSYNEQFF. In DNA form, the CDR3 reads TGTGCCAGCAGTGCTACCGGCAACTCCTACAATGAGCAGTTCTTC.

The rearrangement joins TRBV20-1 to TRBJ2-7; unclear D gene. The V gene's germline CDR1 is DFQATT and CDR2 SNEGSKA (reference sequence). V lost 0 bases to trimming and J lost 0 bases, with 6 bases between them. The CDR3 totals 13 residues. The chain's CDR3 is CSARDASSYEQYF. CDR3 nucleotides: TGCAGTGCTAGAGATGCTAGCTCCTACGAGCAGTACTTC.

CDR3 region: CASSLVGGTSDTQYF. CDR3 in DNA: TGTGCCAGCAGCTTAGTGGGGGGGACTTCAGATACGCAGTATTTT. The chain uses TRBV7-2 and TRBJ2-3; 7 nucleotides match TRBD2. Germline CDR1 SGHTA, CDR2 FQGNSA. The CDR3 runs to 15 residues. The trim removed 1 base at V and 4 bases at J, leaving 5 bases unmatched.

The genes are TRBV5-1 and TRBJ1-1; TRBD1 agrees at 7 bases. V lost 2 bases, J lost 1 base, and 5 bases stayed unmatched. CDR3 length equals 15 residues. CDR1 and CDR2 from the germline V gene are SGHRS and YFSETQ. The CDR3 region is CASSLSQGRNTEAFF. In nucleotides, the CDR3 is TGCGCCAGCAGCTTATCACAGGGGAGGAACACTGAAGCTTTCTTT.

This clonotype was seen ten or more times. The chain recombines TRBV5-8 with TRBJ2-2, with a possible D match to TRBD2 (6 bases). V gave up 0 bases and J gave up 6 bases, with 12 bases separating them. This CDR3 is built from 15 residues. Germline CDR1 is SGHTS and CDR2 is YDEGEE. CDR3 region: CASSLERTTAGELFF. The CDR3 DNA is TGTGCCAGCAGCTTGGAACGGACTACCGCCGGGGAGCTGTTTTTT. Filled out from reference TRBV5-8 and TRBJ2-2, the complete variable domain reads EAGVTQSPTHLIKTRGQQATLRCSPISGHTSVYWYQQALGLGLQFLLWYDEGEERNRGNFPPRFSGRQFPNYSSELNVNALELEDSALYLCASSLERTTAGELFFGEGSRLTVL.

The chain is built from TRBV12-3 or TRBV12-4 and TRBJ2-7, with D tentatively TRBD1 or TRBD2 (5 bases each). The V and J ends lost 5 bases and 1 base respectively, with 9 bases between them. The CDR3 has 13 residues. DNA for the CDR3: TGTGCCAGCAGTGTGAGGGGATCCTACGAGCAGTACTTC. This translates into CASSVRGSYEQYF.

This chain links TRBV7-2 with TRBJ1-2; D is unresolved. CDR3 length: 11 amino acids. Germline lookup yields CDR1 SGHTA and CDR2 FQGNSA. The V end was cut by 3 bases, the J end by 6 bases, with 5 bases between. CDR3 in amino acids: CASSFIHGYTF. CDR3 coding DNA: TGTGCCAGCAGCTTTATCCATGGCTACACCTTC.

This clonotype turned up a few times. The gene calls are TRBV24-1 and TRBJ2-1; D gene ambiguous. V lost 1 base and J 6 bases, leaving 3 bases between the germline ends. The CDR3 contains 12 residues. Germline V gene sequence: CDR1 KGHDR, CDR2 SFDVKD. CDR3 bases: TGTGCCACCAGTGATTTCGTCAATGAGCAGTTCTTC. This translates into CATSDFVNEQFF.

V gene TRBV19 combines with J gene TRBJ2-1; TRBD1 matches 9 bases. The CDR3 has 14 amino acids. Trimming took 6 bases from V and 8 from J; bases not matched to a gene: 8. Germline V gives CDR1 LNHDA, CDR2 SQIVND (reference sequence). DNA for the CDR3: TGTGCCAGTAGCCCCGGGACAGGGATCTATGAGCAGTTCTTC. It encodes CASSPGTGIYEQFF.

This chain links TRBV7-9 with TRBJ2-3, with unresolved D. Trimming pared 5 bases from V and 2 bases from J, leaving 5 bases between. Germline values: CDR1 SEHNR, CDR2 FQNEAQ (reference sequence). There are 12 residues in the CDR3. In DNA, the CDR3 is TGTGCCAGCAGCCTAATCACAGATACGCAGTATTTT. It yields the protein CASSLITDTQYF.

The J gene is TRBJ2-5, the V gene TRBV19; D gene ambiguous. V lost 4 bases to trimming and J lost 6 bases, with 9 bases between them. Germline values: CDR1 LNHDA, CDR2 SQIVND (reference sequence). The CDR3 covers 12 residues. CDR3 sequence (DNA): TGTGCCAGTAGTACGCGGTGGCAGACCCAGTACTTC. Its translation: CASSTRWQTQYF. Full variable domain (missing parts from reference TRBV19 and TRBJ2-5): DGGITQSPKYLFRKEGQNVTLSCEQNLNHDAMYWYRQDPGQGLRLIYYSQIVNDFQKGDIAEGYSVSREKKESFPLTVTSAQKNPTAFYLCASSTRWQTQYFGPGTRLLVL.

V usage is TRBV11-3 and J usage is TRBJ2-2; D assignment may be TRBD1 or TRBD2 (5 bases each). Trimming removed 5 bases at V and 0 bases at J, with 13 bases between. Germline-derived CDR1 and CDR2 are SGHNT and YENEEA. CDR3 length equals 16 residues. CDR3 sequence reads: CASSGRGPTNTGELFF. The CDR3 DNA reads as TGTGCCAGCAGCGGCCGGGGACCCACGAACACCGGGGAGCTGTTTTTT.

The table lists this clonotype with many counts. The rearrangement links TRBV4-2 to TRBJ2-2; the match to TRBD2 covers 8 bases. The CDR3 contains 17 residues. V dropped 4 bases and J dropped 2; count of bases not matched to a gene: 9. Germline V gene sequence: CDR1 LGHNA, CDR2 YNFKEQ. Here the CDR3 reads CASSPSGGSRNTGELFF. In DNA, the CDR3 is TGTGCCAGCAGCCCCTCGGGAGGGAGCCGAAACACCGGGGAGCTGTTTTTT.

V gene TRBV9 combines with J gene TRBJ2-7, with 8 bases fitting TRBD1. J lost 2 bases, V lost 4 bases, and 5 bases had no gene match. CDR3 length: 14 residues. Germline V lookup: CDR1 SGDLS, CDR2 YYNGEE. Here the CDR3 DNA reads TGTGCCAGCAGCACCTCAGGGGGCCCCTACGAGCAGTACTTC. It is translated as CASSTSGGPYEQYF. The full variable domain, completed using reference TRBV9 and TRBJ2-7, is DSGVTQTPKHLITATGQRVTLRCSPRSGDLSVYWYQQSLDQGLQFLIQYYNGEERAKGNILERFSAQQFPDLHSELNLSSLELGDSALYFCASSTSGGPYEQYFGPGTRLTVT.